What follows is one T cell receptor (beta chain) and its context. The antigen is undetermined. This sample is drawn from a study of cytomegalovirus exposure and HLA in healthy donors. Overall study: Most donors, about 77% of a few hundred genotyped, fell in the Caucasian-associated ancestry cluster. Regarding the study as a whole: Based on reports, TCR beta sequences accurately predicted HLA-A and HLA-B alleles for most subjects. Listed as cytomegalovirus-associated were 164 TCR beta chains.

This CDR3 region has 16 residues. CDR1 is MNHNS and CDR2 is SASEGT in the germline V gene. V lost 4 bases to trimming and J lost 5 bases, with 18 bases between them. 13 Jbeta primers and 60 Vbeta primers were used for the PCR. In the study's own analysis: In a later analysis, the count reached some 75 million unique TCR beta chains, with approximately 11 million shared. Some clones are missing from TCRdb's copy, which holds only in-frame ones; the method was immunoSEQ multiplex PCR. V and J calls and clone size are those listed in that table; D and trimming were worked out from the DNA. The sample shows over 150,000 clones, roughly 78% of them seen only once.

This TCR was sampled from a boy younger than 18 in good health and CMV-seronegative. The chain couples TRBV6-1 to TRBJ1-5, with a weak D call TRBD1 (5 bases). Material: PBMCs. The CDR3 nucleotides are TGTGCCAGCAGTGTGTTCGGCAGGGTGAACTATCAGCCCCAGCATTTT. Translation gives CASSVFGRVNYQPQHF.